One sample yielded the 28 T cell receptor beta chains listed below, sequenced in a study of cytomegalovirus exposure and HLA in healthy donors. Sequencing used immunoSEQ multiplex PCR; TCRdb keeps in-frame clones, though not all of them. The sample consists of approximately 210,000 clones, around nine tenths of them appearing once. Sequencing input: PBMCs. All receptors derive from a woman younger than 35 in good health and CMV-seronegative.

The chain carries TRBV10-3 and TRBJ1-4, with D possibly matching TRBD1 (5 bases). The CDR3 has 12 residues. Trimming left V 11 bases short and J 2 bases short, with 9 bases between. The germline V gene has CDR1 ENHRY and CDR2 SYGVKD. CDR3 in amino acids: CASQGTNEKLFF. The CDR3 coding sequence is TGTGCCTCCCAGGGCACTAATGAAAAACTGTTTTTT.

J is TRBJ2-3 and V is TRBV6-6; 14 nucleotides agree with TRBD2. Trimming took 6 bases from V and 5 from J; bases not matched to a gene: 7. The germline V gene encodes CDR1 MNHNY and CDR2 SVGAGI (reference sequence). The CDR3 covers 16 residues. This CDR3 is CASSLGLAGDEDTQYF. CDR3 nucleotide sequence: TGTGCCAGCAGCCTGGGACTAGCGGGAGATGAAGATACGCAGTATTTT.

This clone was seen a single time. The V call is TRBV15, the J call TRBJ2-1, with 7 bases lining up with TRBD2. Germline trimming cut 8 bases from V and 5 bases from J; bases unmatched to any gene: 6. Germline V CDR1 and CDR2: LNHNV, YYDKDF (reference sequence). The CDR3 is made up of 13 amino acids. CDR3 protein: CATGRLADNEQFF. CDR3 nucleotide sequence: TGTGCCACCGGTCGCCTAGCGGACAATGAGCAGTTCTTC.

This CDR3 reads CASSSHSGTVYEQYF. CDR3 DNA: TGTGCCAGCAGTTCCCACTCCGGGACAGTTTACGAGCAGTACTTC. The rearrangement uses TRBV6-1 and TRBJ2-7; 7 bases align to TRBD1. From germline, CDR1 is MNHNS and CDR2 SASEGT. After removal of 5 bases from V and 4 bases from J, the junction contained 11 bases not matched to a gene. This CDR3 has 15 residues.

The chain recombines TRBV2 with TRBJ1-5, with D perhaps TRBD1 (5 bases). The CDR3 is 16 amino acids. Trimming took off 5 bases at V and 6 bases at J, with 20 bases between the two ends. The germline gives CDR1 SNHLY, CDR2 FYNNEI. CDR3 sequence (DNA): TGTGCCAGCAGTCCCACGGAAGGGGCTCCCAGTCAGCCCCAGCATTTT. Residues: CASSPTEGAPSQPQHF.

The V and J genes are TRBV5-4 and TRBJ2-6, with D hard to call. CDR3 size: 15 residues. V lost 0 bases and J lost 0, with 4 bases in between. The germline CDR1 and CDR2 sequences are SGHNT and YYREEE (reference sequence). The CDR3 is CASSLVRSGANVLTF. DNA for the CDR3: TGTGCCAGCAGCTTGGTTCGCTCTGGGGCCAACGTCCTGACTTTC.

The chain recombines TRBV4-1 with TRBJ1-4, with 10 bases fitting TRBD1. There are 15 residues in the CDR3. J was trimmed by 6 bases and V by 4 bases; bases with no gene match: 5. Germline loops: CDR1 MGHRA, CDR2 YSYEKL. In nucleotides, the CDR3 is TGCGCCAGCAGCCGCATCGGGACAGGGGATGAAAAACTGTTTTTT. Amino acids: CASSRIGTGDEKLFF.

This chain's CDR3 is CASSQELAGGAWDEQFF. CDR3 bases: TGTGCCAGCAGCCAAGAACTAGCGGGAGGGGCCTGGGATGAGCAGTTCTTC. The J gene is TRBJ2-1, the V gene TRBV4-2; 13 bases are shared with TRBD2. With 0 bases clipped from V and 8 bases from J, the junction kept 7 bases outside the gene matches. The CDR3 contains 17 residues. Germline V gene lookup returns CDR1 LGHNA and CDR2 YNFKEQ.

V usage is TRBV7-9 and J usage is TRBJ2-3; 10 bases are a match to TRBD1. The CDR3 loop spans 16 amino acids. Germline-derived CDR1 and CDR2 are SEHNR and FQNEAQ (reference sequence). J lost 2 bases, V lost 7 bases, and 9 bases had no gene match. CDR3 nucleotides: TGTGCCAGCATCCCGATGACAGGGGGCCCCACAGATACGCAGTATTTT. The encoded protein is CASIPMTGGPTDTQYF.

The rearrangement joins TRBV10-3 to TRBJ2-5, with 15 bases fitting TRBD2. From germline, CDR1 is ENHRY and CDR2 SYGVKD. V was pared by 3 bases and J by 5 bases, with 7 bases of the junction left unmatched. This CDR3 is built from 17 residues. DNA of the CDR3: TGTGCCATCAGTGATCAGGGACTAGCGGGAGGAGGGGAGACCCAGTACTTC. Its translation: CAISDQGLAGGGETQYF.

This clone was counted a few times. The V gene is TRBV11-2, the J gene TRBJ2-7; D is possibly TRBD2 (6 bases). The V gene lost 0 bases and the J gene lost 4 bases, with 16 bases spanning the gap. The CDR3 consists of 16 residues. The germline gives CDR1 SGHAT, CDR2 FQNNGV. This CDR3 is CASSLESQRVSYEQYF. The CDR3 DNA reads TGTGCCAGCAGCTTAGAATCCCAGCGGGTGAGTTACGAGCAGTACTTC.

The sample holds a few counts of this clone. The chain links TRBV10-2 to TRBJ2-7; 13 bases are shared with TRBD2. Germline values: CDR1 WSHSY, CDR2 SAAADI. The CDR3 has 12 residues. V gave up 10 bases and J gave up 7 bases; unmatched junction bases: 4. In nucleotides, the CDR3 is TGCGCCACCTCGGGACTAGCGGGGGAGCAGTACTTC. Protein sequence: CATSGLAGEQYF.

This chain links TRBV9 with TRBJ2-2; no definite D call. CDR3 size: 13 residues. Germline lookup yields CDR1 SGDLS and CDR2 YYNGEE. Trimming took off 7 bases at V and 1 base at J, with 8 bases between the two ends. CDR3 amino acids: CASSNLNTGELFF. In DNA form, the CDR3 reads TGTGCCAGCTCTAACTTGAACACCGGGGAGCTGTTTTTT.

This chain uses TRBV29-1 with TRBJ2-7, with D uncertain. Germline CDR1 SQVTM, CDR2 ANQGSEA. This CDR3 has 12 residues. V lost 6 bases and J 6 bases, leaving 15 bases between the germline ends. The CDR3 DNA reads as TGCAGCGTCGCCTCGGGTCAGCGCGAGCAGTACTTC. It encodes CSVASGQREQYF.

The CDR3 spells CASSRSTGGNQPQHF. DNA of the CDR3: TGTGCCAGCAGTCGAAGTACAGGGGGCAATCAGCCCCAGCATTTT. V gene TRBV6-5 combines with J gene TRBJ1-5; TRBD1 matches 7 bases. CDR3 length equals 15 residues. Trimming at V came to 5 bases and at J to 2 bases, leaving 6 bases not matched to a gene. Germline values: CDR1 MNHEY, CDR2 SVGAGI.

The count of this clone is one. The gene calls are TRBV14 and TRBJ2-3, with 10 bases aligning to TRBD2. Germline V CDR1 and CDR2: SGHDN, FVKESK. The J segment lost 2 bases and the V segment lost 3 bases, leaving 5 bases of the junction unmatched. This CDR3 has 16 residues. CDR3 protein: CASSQGGTSATDTQYF. The CDR3, as DNA: TGTGCCAGCAGCCAGGGCGGGACTAGCGCCACAGATACGCAGTATTTT.

This chain's CDR3 is CASSKRQGAGGGYTF. CDR3 nucleotide sequence: TGTGCCAGCAGTAAGCGACAGGGGGCTGGAGGTGGCTACACCTTC. This chain links TRBV28 with TRBJ1-2; 10 positions match TRBD1. The CDR3 runs to 15 residues. The V gene's germline CDR1 is MDHEN and CDR2 SYDVKM. The ends lost 5 bases at V and 7 bases at J; junction bases unmatched: 10.

V usage is TRBV7-2 and J usage is TRBJ2-6, with TRBD2 as a possible D gene (6 bases). This CDR3 has 18 amino acids. V was trimmed by 4 bases and J by 0 bases, leaving 16 bases between them. Germline V CDR1 and CDR2: SGHTA, FQGNSA. CDR3 protein: CASSSLAGSLSGANVLTF. CDR3 DNA: TGTGCCAGCAGCTCCTTGGCCGGGAGTCTCTCTGGGGCCAACGTCCTGACTTTC.

This clone was counted between two and nine times. The V gene is TRBV7-2, the J gene TRBJ1-2; D remains ambiguous. The ends were cut back, 2 bases at V and 8 bases at J, with 18 bases in the middle. The germline V gene has CDR1 SGHTA and CDR2 FQGNSA. This CDR3 has 15 residues. This CDR3 reads CASSLISGDLIGYTF. CDR3 sequence (DNA): TGTGCCAGCAGCTTAATATCGGGAGACCTTATCGGCTACACCTTC.

This clone was found once. The rearrangement links TRBV19 to TRBJ1-4; weak D call: TRBD1 (5 bases). The germline V and J ends were trimmed by 0 bases and 3 bases, with 14 bases remaining between them. Germline V gives CDR1 LNHDA, CDR2 SQIVND (reference sequence). This CDR3 comprises 17 residues. In nucleotides, the CDR3 is TGTGCCAGTAGTATAGAAGGCCCTGGACACCCTAATGAAAAACTGTTTTTT. Its translation: CASSIEGPGHPNEKLFF.

The genes are TRBV4-1 and TRBJ2-7; D call uncertain. Germline V gene sequence: CDR1 MGHRA, CDR2 YSYEKL. This CDR3 has 15 amino acids. V was shortened by 0 bases and J by 1 base, with 10 bases between the two germline ends. CDR3 nucleotides: TGCGCCAGCAGCCAAGAATTAGCCCAATCCTACGAGCAGTACTTC. This gives the protein CASSQELAQSYEQYF.

The chain is built from TRBV6-5 and TRBJ2-7; possibly TRBD1 for D (6 bases). V was pared by 7 bases and J by 2 bases, with 12 bases between. In germline, CDR1 is MNHEY, CDR2 SVGAGI. The CDR3 sequence is 13 residues long. The CDR3 DNA is TGTGCCAGCACCAAAACAGGGACCTACGAGCAGTACTTC. Translated, it gives CASTKTGTYEQYF.

J is TRBJ1-5 and V is TRBV19, with D perhaps TRBD1 (5 bases). The CDR3 runs 16 residues. Germline V lookup: CDR1 LNHDA, CDR2 SQIVND (reference sequence). The V end lost 2 bases, the J end lost 4 bases, and 15 bases lay between the germline ends. CDR3 in amino acids: CASSIPSGAKNQPQHF. The CDR3 bases are TGTGCCAGTAGTATACCGTCTGGGGCAAAAAATCAGCCCCAGCATTTT.

The chain carries TRBV4-3 and TRBJ1-2; TRBD1 matches 9 bases. Trimming took 4 bases from V and 3 from J; bases not matched to a gene: 12. The germline CDR1 and CDR2 sequences are LGHNA and YSLEER. The CDR3 is 17 amino acids. CDR3 residues: CASSPQGPGQGDYGYTF. In nucleotides, the CDR3 is TGCGCCAGCAGCCCCCAGGGGCCGGGACAGGGTGACTATGGCTACACCTTC.

This chain joins TRBV7-9 and TRBJ2-5; 7 bases are shared with TRBD2. Trimming removed 5 bases from V and 7 bases from J; junction bases left unmatched: 7. Germline loops: CDR1 SEHNR, CDR2 FQNEAQ (reference sequence). The CDR3 contains 13 residues. Here the CDR3 reads CASSPRESATQYF. The DNA of the CDR3 is TGTGCCAGCAGCCCGCGGGAGTCAGCGACCCAGTACTTC.

The gene calls are TRBV4-2 and TRBJ2-5, with TRBD2 matching over 8 bases. V lost 1 base to trimming and J lost 4 bases; unmatched junction nucleotides: 5. Germline V gene sequence: CDR1 LGHNA, CDR2 YNFKEQ. The CDR3 length is 15 residues. The CDR3 coding sequence is TGTGCCAGCAGCCAAGGGAGCGGGAGCATAGAGACCCAGTACTTC. Translated, it gives CASSQGSGSIETQYF.

The chain has TRBV7-2 and TRBJ1-2; D is uncertain. Germline loops: CDR1 SGHTA, CDR2 FQGNSA. CDR3 length: 14 residues. V lost 0 bases, J lost 0 bases, and 5 bases lay in between. The CDR3 sequence: CASSLATPNYGYTF. In DNA form, the CDR3 reads TGTGCCAGCAGCTTAGCGACACCTAACTATGGCTACACCTTC.

J is TRBJ2-1 and V is TRBV27; 8 bases map to TRBD2. Germline lookup yields CDR1 MNHEY and CDR2 SMNVEV (reference sequence). The length of the CDR3 is 17 residues. The V and J ends lost 7 bases and 0 bases, in that order; junction bases with no gene match: 11. The CDR3 DNA is TGTGCCAGCACCGAACTCGGGCGGGGGGTCTCCTACAATGAGCAGTTCTTC. The encoded protein is CASTELGRGVSYNEQFF.